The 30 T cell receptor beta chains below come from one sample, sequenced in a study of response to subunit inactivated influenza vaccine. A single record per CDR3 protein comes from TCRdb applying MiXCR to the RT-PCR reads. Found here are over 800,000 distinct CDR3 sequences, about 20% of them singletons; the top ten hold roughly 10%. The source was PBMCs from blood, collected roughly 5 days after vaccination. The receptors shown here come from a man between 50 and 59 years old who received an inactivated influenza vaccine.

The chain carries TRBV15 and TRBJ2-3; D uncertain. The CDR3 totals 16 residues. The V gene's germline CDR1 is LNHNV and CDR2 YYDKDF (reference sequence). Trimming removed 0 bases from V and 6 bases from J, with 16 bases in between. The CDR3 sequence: CATSRDPPGSGDTQYF. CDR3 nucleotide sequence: TGTGCCACCAGCAGAGATCCCCCTGGCTCCGGGGATACGCAGTATTTT.

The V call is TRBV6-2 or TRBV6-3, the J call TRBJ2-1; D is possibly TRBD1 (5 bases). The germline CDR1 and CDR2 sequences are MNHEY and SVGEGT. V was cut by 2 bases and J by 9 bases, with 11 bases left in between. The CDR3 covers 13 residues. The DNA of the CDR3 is TGTGCCAGCAGTTACCTTCGACAGCCTGAGCAGTTCTTC. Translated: CASSYLRQPEQFF.

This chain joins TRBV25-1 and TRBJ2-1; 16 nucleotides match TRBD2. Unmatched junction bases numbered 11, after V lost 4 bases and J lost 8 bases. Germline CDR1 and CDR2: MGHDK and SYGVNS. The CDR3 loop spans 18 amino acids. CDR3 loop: CASSGGLAGGPSSDEQFF. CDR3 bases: TGTGCCAGCAGTGGGGGACTAGCGGGAGGGCCCTCGTCTGATGAGCAGTTCTTC.

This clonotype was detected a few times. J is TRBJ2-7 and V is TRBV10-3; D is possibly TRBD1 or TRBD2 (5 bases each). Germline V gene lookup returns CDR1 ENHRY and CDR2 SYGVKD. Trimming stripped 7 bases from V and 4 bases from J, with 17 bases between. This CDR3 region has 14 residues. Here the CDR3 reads CAINSGRGEYEQYF. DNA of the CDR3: TGTGCCATCAACTCCGGTCGGGGCGAGTACGAGCAGTACTTC.

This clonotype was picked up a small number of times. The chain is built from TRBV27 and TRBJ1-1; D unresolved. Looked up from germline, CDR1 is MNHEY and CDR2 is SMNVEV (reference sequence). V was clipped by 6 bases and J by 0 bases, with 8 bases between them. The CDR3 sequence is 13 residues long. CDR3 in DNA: TGTGCCAGCAGACCCCGAATGAACACTGAAGCTTTCTTT. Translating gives CASRPRMNTEAFF.

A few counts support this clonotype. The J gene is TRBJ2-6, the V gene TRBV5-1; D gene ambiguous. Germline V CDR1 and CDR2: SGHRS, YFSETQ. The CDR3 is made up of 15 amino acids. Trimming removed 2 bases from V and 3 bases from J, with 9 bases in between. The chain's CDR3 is CASSLQVDGANVLTF. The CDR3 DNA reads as TGCGCCAGCAGCTTACAAGTAGATGGGGCCAACGTCCTGACTTTC.

The CDR3 sequence is CASSPGTSGSLRVNEQFF. CDR3 in DNA: TGCGCCAGCAGCCCCGGGACTAGCGGGAGTTTGAGGGTTAATGAGCAGTTCTTC. The gene calls are TRBV5-1 and TRBJ2-1, with 14 positions matching TRBD2. The J segment lost 7 bases and the V segment lost 4 bases, leaving 13 bases of the junction unmatched. Germline V CDR1 and CDR2: SGHRS, YFSETQ. There are 18 residues in the CDR3.

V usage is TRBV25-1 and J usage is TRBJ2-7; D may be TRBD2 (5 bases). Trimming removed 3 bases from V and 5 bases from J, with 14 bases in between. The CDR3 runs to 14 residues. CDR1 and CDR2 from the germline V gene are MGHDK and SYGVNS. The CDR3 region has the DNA TGTGCCAGCAGTGATCTCTTCGGGGTCCACGAGCAGTACTTC. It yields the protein CASSDLFGVHEQYF.

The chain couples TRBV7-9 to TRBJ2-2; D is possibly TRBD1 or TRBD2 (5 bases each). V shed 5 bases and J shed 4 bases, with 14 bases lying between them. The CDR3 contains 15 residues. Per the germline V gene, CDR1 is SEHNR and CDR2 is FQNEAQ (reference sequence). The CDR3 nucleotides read TGTGCCAGCAGCCCGCAGGGAGTGAGCACCGGGGAGCTGTTTTTT. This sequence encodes CASSPQGVSTGELFF.

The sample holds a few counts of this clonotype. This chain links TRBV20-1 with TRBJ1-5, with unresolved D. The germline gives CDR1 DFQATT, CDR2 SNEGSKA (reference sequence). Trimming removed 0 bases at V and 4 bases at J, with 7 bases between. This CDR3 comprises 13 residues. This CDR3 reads CSAREVGNQPQHF. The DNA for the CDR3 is TGCAGTGCTAGAGAGGTAGGGAATCAGCCCCAGCATTTT.

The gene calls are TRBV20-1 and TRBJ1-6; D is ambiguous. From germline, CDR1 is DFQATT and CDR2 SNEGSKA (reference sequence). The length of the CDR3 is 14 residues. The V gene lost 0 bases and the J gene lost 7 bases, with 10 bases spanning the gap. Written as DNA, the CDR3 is TGCAGTGCTAGAGATATACTCCACAATTCACCCCTCCACTTT. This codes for CSARDILHNSPLHF.

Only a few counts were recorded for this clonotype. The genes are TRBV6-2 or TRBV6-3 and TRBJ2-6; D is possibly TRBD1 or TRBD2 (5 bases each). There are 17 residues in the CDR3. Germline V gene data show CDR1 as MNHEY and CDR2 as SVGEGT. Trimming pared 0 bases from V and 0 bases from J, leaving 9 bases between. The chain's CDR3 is CASSYSGPSSGANVLTF. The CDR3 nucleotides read TGTGCCAGCAGTTACTCGGGACCGAGCTCTGGGGCCAACGTCCTGACTTTC.

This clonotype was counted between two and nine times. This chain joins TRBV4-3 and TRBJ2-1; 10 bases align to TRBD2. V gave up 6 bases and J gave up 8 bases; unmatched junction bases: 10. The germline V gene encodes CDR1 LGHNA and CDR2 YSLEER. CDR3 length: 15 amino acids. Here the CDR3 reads CASRTIAGGSHEQFF. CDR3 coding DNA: TGCGCCAGCAGAACGATAGCGGGAGGTTCCCATGAGCAGTTCTTC.

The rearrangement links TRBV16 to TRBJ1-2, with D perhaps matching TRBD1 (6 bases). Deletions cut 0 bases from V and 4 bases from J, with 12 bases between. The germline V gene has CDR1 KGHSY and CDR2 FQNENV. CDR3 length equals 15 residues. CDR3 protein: CASSQSYREPYGYTF. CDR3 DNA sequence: TGTGCCAGCAGCCAATCTTACAGGGAACCCTATGGCTACACCTTC. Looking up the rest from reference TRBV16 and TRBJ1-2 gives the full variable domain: GEEVAQTPKHLVRGEGQKAKLYCAPIKGHSYVFWYQQVLKNEFKFLISFQNENVFDETGMPKERFSAKCLPNSPCSLEIQATKLEDSAVYFCASSQSYREPYGYTFGSGTRLTVV.

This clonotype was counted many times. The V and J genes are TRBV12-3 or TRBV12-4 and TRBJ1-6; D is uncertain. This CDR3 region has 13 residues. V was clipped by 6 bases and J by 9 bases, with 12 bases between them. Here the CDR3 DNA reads TGTGCCAGCAGGGCCACAATAGCTTCACCCCTCCACTTT. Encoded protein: CASRATIASPLHF.

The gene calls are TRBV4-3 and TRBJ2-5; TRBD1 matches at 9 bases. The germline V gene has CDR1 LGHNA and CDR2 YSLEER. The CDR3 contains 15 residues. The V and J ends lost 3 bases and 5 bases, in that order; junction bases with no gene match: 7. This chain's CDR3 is CASSHLQGAGETQYF. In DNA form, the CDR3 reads TGCGCCAGCAGCCACCTACAGGGGGCTGGGGAGACCCAGTACTTC.

The CDR3 sequence: CASRREGTHIETQYF. CDR3 nucleotides: TGTGCCAGCCGAAGAGAGGGCACGCATATCGAGACCCAGTACTTC. The V call is TRBV13, the J call TRBJ2-5; perhaps TRBD2 as D (5 bases). V lost 8 bases and J lost 5, with 21 bases in between. This CDR3 has 15 residues. From germline, CDR1 is PRHDT and CDR2 FYEKMQ (reference sequence).

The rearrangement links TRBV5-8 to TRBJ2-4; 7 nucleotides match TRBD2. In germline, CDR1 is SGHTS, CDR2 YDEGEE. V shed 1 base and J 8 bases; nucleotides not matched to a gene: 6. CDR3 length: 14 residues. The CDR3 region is CASSLRASGDIQYF. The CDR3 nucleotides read TGTGCCAGCAGCTTGAGGGCTAGCGGTGACATTCAGTACTTC.

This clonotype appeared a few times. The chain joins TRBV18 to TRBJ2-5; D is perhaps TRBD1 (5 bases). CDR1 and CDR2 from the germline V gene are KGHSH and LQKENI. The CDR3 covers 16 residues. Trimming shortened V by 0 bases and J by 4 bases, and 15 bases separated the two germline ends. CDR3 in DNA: TGTGCCAGCTCACCACCGTTAGGAAGGGGCGGAGAGACCCAGTACTTC. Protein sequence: CASSPPLGRGGETQYF.

The CDR3 protein is CASSLAPTGAVSDTQYF. In DNA form, the CDR3 reads TGTGCCAGCAGCTTAGCTCCGACAGGGGCGGTCTCAGATACGCAGTATTTT. The chain is built from TRBV7-9 and TRBJ2-3; 8 nucleotides line up with TRBD1. The CDR3 runs 17 residues. CDR1 SEHNR and CDR2 FQNEAQ come from the germline V gene (reference sequence). The V gene end was trimmed by 0 bases and the J gene end by 4 bases; junction bases not matched to a gene: 9.

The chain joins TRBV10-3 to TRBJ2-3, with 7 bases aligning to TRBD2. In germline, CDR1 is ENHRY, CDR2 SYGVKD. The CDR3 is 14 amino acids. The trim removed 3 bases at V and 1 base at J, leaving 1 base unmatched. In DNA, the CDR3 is TGTGCCATCAGTGATCTAGCGGGCACAGATACGCAGTATTTT. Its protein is CAISDLAGTDTQYF.

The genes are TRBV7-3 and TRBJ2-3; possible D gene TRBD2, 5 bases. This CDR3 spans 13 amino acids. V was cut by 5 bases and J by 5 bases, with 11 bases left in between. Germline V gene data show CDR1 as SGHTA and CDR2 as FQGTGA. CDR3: CASSHGLLDTQYF. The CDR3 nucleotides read TGTGCCAGCAGCCACGGACTCTTAGATACGCAGTATTTT.

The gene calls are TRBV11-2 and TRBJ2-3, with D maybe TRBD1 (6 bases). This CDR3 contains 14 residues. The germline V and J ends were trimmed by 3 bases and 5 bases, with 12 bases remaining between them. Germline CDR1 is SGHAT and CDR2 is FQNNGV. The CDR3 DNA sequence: TGTGCCAGCAGCTTGGGTCTCAGGGGAGATACGCAGTATTTT. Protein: CASSLGLRGDTQYF. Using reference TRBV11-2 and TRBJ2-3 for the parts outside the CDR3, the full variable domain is EAGVAQSPRYKIIEKRQSVAFWCNPISGHATLYWYQQILGQGPKLLIQFQNNGVVDDSQLPKDRFSAERLKGVDSTLKIQPAKLEDSAVYLCASSLGLRGDTQYFGPGTRLTVL.

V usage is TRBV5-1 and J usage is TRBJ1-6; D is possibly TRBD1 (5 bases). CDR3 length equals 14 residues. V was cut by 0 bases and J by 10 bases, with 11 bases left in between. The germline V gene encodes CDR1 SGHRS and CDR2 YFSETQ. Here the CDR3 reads CASSLEGIDSPLHF. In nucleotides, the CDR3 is TGCGCCAGCAGCTTGGAGGGGATTGACTCACCCCTCCACTTT.

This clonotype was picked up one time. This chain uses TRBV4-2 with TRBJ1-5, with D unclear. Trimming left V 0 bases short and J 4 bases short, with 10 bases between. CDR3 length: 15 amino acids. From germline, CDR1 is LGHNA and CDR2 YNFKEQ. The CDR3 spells CASSQDWSQNQPQHF. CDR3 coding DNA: TGTGCCAGCAGCCAAGATTGGAGTCAGAATCAGCCCCAGCATTTT.

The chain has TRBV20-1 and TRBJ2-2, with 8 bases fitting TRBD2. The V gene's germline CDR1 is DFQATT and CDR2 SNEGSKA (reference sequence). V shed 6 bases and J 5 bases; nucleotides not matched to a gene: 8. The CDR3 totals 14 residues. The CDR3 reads CSAPDSGSTGELFF. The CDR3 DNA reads TGCAGTGCCCCTGACAGCGGGAGTACCGGGGAGCTGTTTTTT.

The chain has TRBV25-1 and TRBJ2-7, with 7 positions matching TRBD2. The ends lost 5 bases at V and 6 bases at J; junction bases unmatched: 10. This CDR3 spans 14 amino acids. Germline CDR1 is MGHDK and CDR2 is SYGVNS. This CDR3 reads CASSQAGTPGEQYF. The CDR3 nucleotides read TGTGCCAGCAGTCAAGCGGGAACTCCCGGCGAGCAGTACTTC.

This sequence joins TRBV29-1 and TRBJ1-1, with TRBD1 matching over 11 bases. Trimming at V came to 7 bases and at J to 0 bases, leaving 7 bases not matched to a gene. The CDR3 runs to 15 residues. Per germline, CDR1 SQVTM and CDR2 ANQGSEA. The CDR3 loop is CSDIRTGGLNTEAFF. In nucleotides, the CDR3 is TGCAGCGATATAAGGACAGGGGGCCTGAACACTGAAGCTTTCTTT.

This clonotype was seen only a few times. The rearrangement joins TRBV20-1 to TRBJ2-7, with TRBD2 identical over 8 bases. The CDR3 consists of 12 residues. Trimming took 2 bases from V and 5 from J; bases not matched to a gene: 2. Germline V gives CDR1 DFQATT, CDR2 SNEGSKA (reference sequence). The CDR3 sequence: CSARSGGHEQYF. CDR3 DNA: TGCAGTGCTAGAAGCGGGGGACACGAGCAGTACTTC.

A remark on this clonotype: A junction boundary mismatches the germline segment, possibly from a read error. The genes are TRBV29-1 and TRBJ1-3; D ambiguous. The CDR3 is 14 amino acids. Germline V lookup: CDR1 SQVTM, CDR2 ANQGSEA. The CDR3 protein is CSVAFGSSRNTIYF. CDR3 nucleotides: TGCAGCGTTGCTTTTGGATCCTCTCGAAACACCATATATTTT.